What follows describes a single T cell receptor beta chain. Its target is unknown. Other nucleotide sequences from this sample produce the same CDR3. The sample comes from a study of T cell responses to AZD1222 COVID-19 vaccine. Notes on the study in general: Repertoire sampling happened only post peak T cell response. Clonal diversity was possibly underestimated, and the donors were mostly white British, with more females. Regions 160-218 and 743-854 held dominance among vaccine-associated CD4 TCRs, which spanned spike. Spike-specific TCRs gained breadth and depth after people received two AZD1222 doses.

Sequencing was performed with immunoSEQ multiplex PCR; in TCRdb, only in-frame clones are kept and a portion is missing. Here the sample spans some 120,000 clones, about nine tenths being singletons. The CDR3 contains 15 residues. Germline assignment: CDR1 MNHEY and CDR2 SVGAGI. V lost 0 bases, J lost 5 bases, and 8 bases lay in between. The clonotype comes from an adult in good health. The sample in question was peripheral blood, obtained on day 0 of AZD1222 vaccination. V gene TRBV6-5 combines with J gene TRBJ1-6; no clear D. As DNA, the CDR3 is TGTGCCAGCAGTTACTCGGGTGGGGATAATTCACCCCTCCACTTT. It codes for CASSYSGGDNSPLHF.